This T cell receptor (beta chain) originates from a study of regulatory T cells in long-lasting Graves disease. Findings and limits, study-wide: Accuracy could have been hurt by small sample size.

The germline V gene encodes CDR1 MDHEN and CDR2 SYDVKM. V shed 3 bases and J shed 2 bases, with 11 bases lying between them. This CDR3 region has 15 residues. TCR beta libraries were built with iRepertoire HTBI primers and Arm-PCR of CDR3 regions. TCRdb fed the multiplex PCR reads into MiXCR, producing one record per CDR3 protein. The table has 650,000 to 850,000 distinct CDR3 sequences, around 30% seen once. This clonotype has only a few counts. The antigen is not known. The time point here: persistent/refractory GD, antithyroid drugs over 5 years with positive TRAb. TCR sequences were obtained from RNA taken from PBMCs.

The TCR sequence derives from a female donor with Graves disease. The rearrangement uses TRBV28 and TRBJ1-3; possible D gene TRBD1, 6 bases. The sequencing used peripheral blood mononuclear cells (PBMCs), collected when the disease was refractory, from a patient treated with antithyroid drugs. CDR3 bases: TGTGCCAGCAGTTTCTCGACAGGTGCTGGAAACACCATATATTTT. Protein product: CASSFSTGAGNTIYF.